The 12 T cell receptor beta chains given below trace back to one sample, sequenced in a study of blood T cells in healthy people across ages. Then a second PCR, running roughly 7 to 11 cycles, was carried out with a sample-barcoded 5' primer and a J-beta primer mix. One entry per CDR3 protein results from TCRdb running MiXCR on the 5' RACE reads. The sample contains roughly 2 million distinct CDR3 sequences, around half of which appear only once. The sequenced sample consisted of blood. The source of these receptors is a middle-aged woman in good health.

V and J are TRBV7-3 and TRBJ2-2, with D perhaps matching TRBD1 (5 bases). This CDR3 has 14 residues. Trimming took 5 bases from V and 5 from J, leaving 12 bases between them. Germline CDR1 and CDR2: SGHTA and FQGTGA. CDR3 DNA: TGTGCCAGCAGCGTAAGGGGCAGGACCGGGGAGCTGTTTTTT. Encoded protein: CASSVRGRTGELFF.

This clonotype was detected only a few times. The chain combines TRBV4-1 with TRBJ1-6; no firm D call. CDR3 size: 13 residues. Germline V gene sequence: CDR1 MGHRA, CDR2 YSYEKL. Between the trimmed V and J ends, which lost 0 bases and 10 bases, there was a span of 7 bases. The CDR3 DNA sequence: TGCGCCAGCAGCCAAGATCCTGGGTCACCCCTCCACTTT. It yields the protein CASSQDPGSPLHF.

The chain employs TRBV14 and TRBJ2-5; 7 nucleotides agree with TRBD2. This CDR3 is 17 amino acids long. The V gene end was trimmed by 2 bases and the J gene end by 11 bases; junction bases not matched to a gene: 20. Germline V gene data show CDR1 as SGHDN and CDR2 as FVKESK. CDR3 sequence (DNA): TGTGCCAGCAGCCAACTCTATCTAGCGGAGAACTACAATGAGCAGTACTTC. This encodes CASSQLYLAENYNEQYF.

Only a few counts were recorded for this clonotype. The J gene is TRBJ2-1, the V gene TRBV11-3, with 7 bases that match TRBD2. The germline gives CDR1 SGHNT, CDR2 YENEEA. The V segment lost 6 bases and the J segment 1 base; nucleotides outside the gene matches: 9. This CDR3 spans 16 amino acids. CDR3 sequence reads: CASSLAPGGSYNEQFF. CDR3 in DNA: TGTGCCAGCAGTCTCGCGCCGGGGGGTTCCTACAATGAGCAGTTCTTC.

This chain joins TRBV6-2 or TRBV6-3 and TRBJ2-3, with D possibly matching TRBD2 (5 bases). This CDR3 contains 13 residues. CDR1 and CDR2 from the germline V gene are MNHEY and SVGEGT. The V end was cut by 6 bases, the J end by 5 bases, with 12 bases between. The CDR3, as DNA: TGTGCCAGCAGACGAGGGATGGGAGATACGCAGTATTTT. It codes for CASRRGMGDTQYF.

V gene TRBV20-1 combines with J gene TRBJ2-4, with a weak D call TRBD1 (5 bases). The V gene's germline CDR1 is DFQATT and CDR2 SNEGSKA (reference sequence). The CDR3 contains 10 residues. The V gene lost 4 bases and the J gene lost 15 bases, with 13 bases spanning the gap. CDR3 loop: CSANTGLVYF. The CDR3 nucleotides read TGCAGTGCTAACACAGGTCTAGTGTACTTC.

The chain has TRBV6-2 or TRBV6-3 and TRBJ1-2; 7 bases are a match to TRBD1. CDR1 is MNHEY and CDR2 is SVGEGT in the germline V gene. The junction had 13 bases not matched to a gene; V was cut back by 4 bases and J by 5 bases. This CDR3 region has 16 residues. CDR3 DNA sequence: TGTGCCAGCAGTTCCACGACAGGGTTCGGACTATATGGCTACACCTTC. Its translation: CASSSTTGFGLYGYTF.

The gene calls are TRBV20-1 and TRBJ2-1, with 14 bases that match TRBD2. The germline CDR1 and CDR2 sequences are DFQATT and SNEGSKA (reference sequence). V dropped 0 bases and J dropped 8; count of bases not matched to a gene: 12. This CDR3 spans 18 amino acids. CDR3 nucleotides: TGCAGTGCTAGAGATCTCGGCCGCCTGGGACTAGCGGGGGATGAGCAGTTCTTC. The encoded protein is CSARDLGRLGLAGDEQFF.

This clonotype was seen only a few times. The chain combines TRBV28 with TRBJ2-7, with D hard to call. This CDR3 contains 12 residues. V shed 4 bases and J shed 6 bases, with 10 bases lying between them. Per the germline V gene, CDR1 is MDHEN and CDR2 is SYDVKM. DNA of the CDR3: TGTGCCAGCAGTTGGGGTGTGGGCGAGCAGTACTTC. Protein: CASSWGVGEQYF.

The V gene is TRBV6-2 or TRBV6-3, the J gene TRBJ1-1; D possibly corresponds to TRBD1 (5 bases). There are 16 residues in the CDR3. The V and J ends lost 8 bases and 3 bases respectively, with 22 bases between them. CDR1 is MNHEY, CDR2 SVGEGT, per germline. CDR3 sequence: CASGLTNQGYDTEAFF. The CDR3 DNA reads as TGTGCCAGCGGTCTTACAAACCAGGGTTACGACACTGAAGCTTTCTTT.

The chain carries TRBV28 and TRBJ2-3; 10 bases align to TRBD1. With 5 bases clipped from V and 4 bases from J, the junction kept 12 bases outside the gene matches. Germline V gives CDR1 MDHEN, CDR2 SYDVKM. This CDR3 spans 17 amino acids. The CDR3 protein is CASSIPGTGVRADTQYF. CDR3 bases: TGTGCCAGCAGTATCCCCGGGACAGGGGTTCGTGCAGATACGCAGTATTTT.

This clonotype was recorded only once. In DNA form, the CDR3 reads TGTGCCACCAGCAGGGAAGGGGGCGCACAGTACTTC. The encoded protein is CATSREGGAQYF. The gene calls are TRBV15 and TRBJ2-4; 7 positions match TRBD1. Germline loops: CDR1 LNHNV, CDR2 YYDKDF (reference sequence). This CDR3 contains 12 residues. The V segment lost 3 bases and the J segment 13 bases; nucleotides outside the gene matches: 6.